This paragraph reports one T cell receptor beta chain. Its antigen is still unknown. Germline assignment: CDR1 MNHEY and CDR2 SVGAGI. The V gene end was trimmed by 2 bases and the J gene end by 9 bases; junction bases not matched to a gene: 8. This CDR3 contains 15 residues. The entry originates in a study of CD8 T cells in ankylosing spondylitis. Overall study findings and caveats: Disease-linked clones reportedly showed significant enrichment in matched ankylosing spondylitis synovial fluid. With a CD8+ phenotype, disease-linked clones were relatively rare in peripheral blood. It appeared that ankylosing spondylitis blood was characterized by a TCR beta motif of eight highly homologous variants.

By quantitative 5'-RACE with molecular barcodes, the TCR beta libraries were made. A single record per CDR3 protein comes from TCRdb applying MiXCR to the 5' RACE reads. In the table there are about 130,000 distinct CDR3 sequences, roughly 15% of which are singletons. The chain is built from TRBV6-5 and TRBJ2-1, with TRBD2 matching 9 bases. The receptor's source is a female donor with ankylosing spondylitis or in good health (not recorded which). The sample comprised blood, either unsorted or a sorted T cell fraction (not recorded which). In nucleotides, the CDR3 is TGTGCCAGCAGTTACGGGTCTAGCGGGATGGTTGAGCAGTTCTTC. As protein: CASSYGSSGMVEQFF.